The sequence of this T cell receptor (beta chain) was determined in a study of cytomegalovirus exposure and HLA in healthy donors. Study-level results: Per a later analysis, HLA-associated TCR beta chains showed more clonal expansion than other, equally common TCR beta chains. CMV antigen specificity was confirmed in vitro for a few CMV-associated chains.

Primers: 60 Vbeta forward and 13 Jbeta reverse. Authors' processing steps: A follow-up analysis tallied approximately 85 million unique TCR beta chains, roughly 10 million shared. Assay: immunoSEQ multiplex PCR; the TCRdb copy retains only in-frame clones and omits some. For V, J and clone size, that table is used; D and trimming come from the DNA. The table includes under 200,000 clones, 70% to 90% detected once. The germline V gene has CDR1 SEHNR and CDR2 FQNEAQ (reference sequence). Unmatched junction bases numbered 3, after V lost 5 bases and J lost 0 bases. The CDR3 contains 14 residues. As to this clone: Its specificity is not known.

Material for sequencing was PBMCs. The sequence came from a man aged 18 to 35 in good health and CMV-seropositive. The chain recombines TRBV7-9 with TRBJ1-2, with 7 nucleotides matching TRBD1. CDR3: CASSRGQANYGYTF. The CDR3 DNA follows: TGTGCCAGCAGCCGAGGACAGGCTAACTATGGCTACACCTTC.